This T cell receptor beta chain was sequenced in a study of vaccination and CD4 T cells after COVID-19. Study as a whole: The study drew post-COVID samples a median around 100 days after diagnosis (range 35 to 161).

Noted treatment: approximately nine-day PBMC culture with coronavirus spike peptide pools or control peptides (ViraFEST assay). Concerning this clonotype: The antigen is not known.

Cultured CD4+ T cells had their DNA profiled by the Oncomine TCR Beta short-read assay. TCRdb passed the PCR reads through MiXCR, listing each CDR3 protein once. The sample lists 15,000 to 20,000 distinct CDR3 sequences; approximately 56% were seen once. Input material: CD4+ T cells from blood, cultured in vitro. This sequence was found in a human donor who had recovered from COVID-19.

This CDR3 is CASIYPASQETQYF. The CDR3 region has the DNA TGTGCCAGCATTTACCCAGCGTCCCAAGAGACCCAGTACTTC. This sequence joins TRBV2 and TRBJ2-5; D is unresolved. The CDR3 consists of 14 residues. The V gene's germline CDR1 is SNHLY and CDR2 FYNNEI. Trimming removed 7 bases from V and 1 base from J, with 13 bases in between. Combining the CDR3 with reference TRBV2 and TRBJ2-5 gives the whole variable domain EPEVTQTPSHQVTQMGQEVILRCVPISNHLYFYWYRQILGQKVEFLVSFYNNEISEKSEIFDDQFSVERPDGSNFTLKIRSTKLEDSAMYFCASIYPASQETQYFGPGTRLLVL.